The text below deals with one TCR beta chain. These data originate in a study of T cell changes during pregnancy in multiple sclerosis. The data were produced by immunoSEQ multiplex PCR, yet TCRdb's version contains in-frame clones alone and is incomplete. Among about 35,000 clones, approximately 89% were seen once, and the ten largest hold about 0.81%. Here the sequenced sample was CD4+ T cells from peripheral blood mononuclear cells, taken after pregnancy. The receptor's source is a female donor in good health, enrolled as a control in a pregnancy study.

CDR3: CAWRGLAADTQYF. The CDR3 DNA reads TGTGCCTGGAGGGGACTAGCGGCAGATACGCAGTATTTT. This chain connects TRBV30 to TRBJ2-3; 11 bases line up with TRBD2. After removal of 3 bases from V and 4 bases from J, the junction contained 0 bases not matched to a gene. Per germline, CDR1 GTSNPN and CDR2 SVGIG (reference sequence). The CDR3 runs to 13 residues. The variable domain in full, with the rest retrieved from reference TRBV30 and TRBJ2-3, is SQTIHQWPATLVQPVGSPLSLECTVEGTSNPNLYWYRQAAGRGLQLLFYSVGIGQISSEVPQNLSASRPQDRQFILSSKKLLLSDSGFYLCAWRGLAADTQYFGPGTRLTVL.